The sequence of this TCR beta chain was determined in a study of blood T cell repertoires in COVID-19. For the study at large: There were acute and convalescent COVID-19 samples, and they came from the United States, Italy and Spain. T cells, B-cell-depleted T cells, or PBMCs supplied cDNA or gDNA.

Germline V gene sequence: CDR1 SGHTA, CDR2 FQGTGA. This CDR3 is built from 14 residues. Trimming shortened V by 0 bases and J by 3 bases, and 7 bases separated the two germline ends. As originally analysed: Reference gene primers were amplified, and this amplification served to estimate nucleated cell counts. Only in-frame clones appear in the TCRdb table, and some are missing; sequencing was by immunoSEQ multiplex PCR. The D gene and trimming were derived from the DNA, and the V and J assignments and clone size from that table. The sample shows 56,000 or so clones, 85% to 90% of them seen only once.

The sample consisted of peripheral blood. This TCR was sampled from a man aged 50 or older with acute or convalescent COVID-19. This chain joins TRBV7-3 and TRBJ2-3; TRBD2 is a possible D gene (5 bases). The CDR3 loop reads CASSLTLGTDTQYF. CDR3 nucleotides: TGTGCCAGCAGCTTAACACTAGGGACAGATACGCAGTATTTT.